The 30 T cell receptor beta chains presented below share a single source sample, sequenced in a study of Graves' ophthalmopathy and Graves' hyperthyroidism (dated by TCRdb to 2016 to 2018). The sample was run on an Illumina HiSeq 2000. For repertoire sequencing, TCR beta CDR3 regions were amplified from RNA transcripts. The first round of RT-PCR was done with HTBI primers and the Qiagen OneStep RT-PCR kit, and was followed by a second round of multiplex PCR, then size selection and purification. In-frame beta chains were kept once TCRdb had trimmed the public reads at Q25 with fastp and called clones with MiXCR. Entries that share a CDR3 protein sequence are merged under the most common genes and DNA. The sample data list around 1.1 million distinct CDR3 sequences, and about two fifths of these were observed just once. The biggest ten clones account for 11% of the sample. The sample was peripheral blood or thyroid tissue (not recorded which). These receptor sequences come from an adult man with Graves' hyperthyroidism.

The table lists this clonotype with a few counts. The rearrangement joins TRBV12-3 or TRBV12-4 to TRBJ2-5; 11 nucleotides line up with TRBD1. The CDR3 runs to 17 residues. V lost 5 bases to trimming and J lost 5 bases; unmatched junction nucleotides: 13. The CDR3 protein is CASSPQPGTGGRETQYF. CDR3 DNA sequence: TGTGCCAGCAGTCCCCAACCCGGGACAGGGGGTCGGGAGACCCAGTACTTC.

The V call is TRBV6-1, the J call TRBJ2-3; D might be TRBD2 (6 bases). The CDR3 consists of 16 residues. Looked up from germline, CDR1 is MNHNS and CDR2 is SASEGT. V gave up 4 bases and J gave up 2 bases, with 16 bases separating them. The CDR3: CASSAVGTLATDTQYF. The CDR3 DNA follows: TGTGCCAGCAGTGCGGTTGGGACTCTAGCCACAGATACGCAGTATTTT.

In nucleotides, the CDR3 is TGTGCCAGCTCGGCTCTCGGCCGCGCGACCCAGTACTTC. Translation: CASSALGRATQYF. V is TRBV7-8 and J is TRBJ2-5; no clear D. The CDR3 consists of 13 residues. The germline CDR1 and CDR2 sequences are SGHVS and FQNEAQ. Trimming took 8 bases from V and 7 from J, leaving 17 bases between them. Full variable domain (remainder filled in from reference TRBV7-8 and TRBJ2-5): GAGVSQSPRYKVAKRGQDVALRCDPISGHVSLFWYQQALGQGPEFLTYFQNEAQLDKSGLPSDRFFAERPEGSVSTLKIQRTQQEDSAVYLCASSALGRATQYFGPGTRLLVL.

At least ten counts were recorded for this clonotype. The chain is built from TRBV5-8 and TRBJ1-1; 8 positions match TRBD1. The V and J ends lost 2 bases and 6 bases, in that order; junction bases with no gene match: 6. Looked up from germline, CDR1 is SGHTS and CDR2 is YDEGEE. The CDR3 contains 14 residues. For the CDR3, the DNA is TGTGCCAGCAGCTTAGGACAGGGAGGCCCTGAAGCTTTCTTT. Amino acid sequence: CASSLGQGGPEAFF.

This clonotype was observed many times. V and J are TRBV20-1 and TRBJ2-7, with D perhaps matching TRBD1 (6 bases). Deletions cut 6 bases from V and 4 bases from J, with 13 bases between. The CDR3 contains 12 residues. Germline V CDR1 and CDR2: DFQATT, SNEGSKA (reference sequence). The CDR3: CSAPGTQYEQYF. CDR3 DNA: TGCAGTGCCCCCGGGACACAATACGAGCAGTACTTC.

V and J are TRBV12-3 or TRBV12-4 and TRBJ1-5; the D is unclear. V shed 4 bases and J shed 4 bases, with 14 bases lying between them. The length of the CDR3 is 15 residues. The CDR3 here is CASSSPGEPNQPQHF. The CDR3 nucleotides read TGTGCCAGCAGTTCGCCGGGAGAACCTAATCAGCCCCAGCATTTT.

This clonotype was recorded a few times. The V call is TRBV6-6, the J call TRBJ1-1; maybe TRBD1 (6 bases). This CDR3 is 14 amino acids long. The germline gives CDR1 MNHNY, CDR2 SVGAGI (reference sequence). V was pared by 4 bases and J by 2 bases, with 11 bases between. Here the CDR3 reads CASSWSRGNTEAFF. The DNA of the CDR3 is TGTGCCAGCAGTTGGAGCAGGGGCAACACTGAAGCTTTCTTT.

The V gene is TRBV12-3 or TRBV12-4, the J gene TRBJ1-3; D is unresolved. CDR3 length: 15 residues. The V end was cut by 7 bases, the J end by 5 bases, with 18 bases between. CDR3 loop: CASKGVTSGRNTIYF. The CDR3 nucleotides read TGTGCCAGCAAAGGAGTGACTAGCGGGAGAAACACCATATATTTT.

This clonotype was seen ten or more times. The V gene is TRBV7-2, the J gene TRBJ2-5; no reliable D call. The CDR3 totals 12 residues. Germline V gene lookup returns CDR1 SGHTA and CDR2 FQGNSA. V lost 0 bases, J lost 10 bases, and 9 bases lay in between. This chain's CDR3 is CASSLAIGYQYF. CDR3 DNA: TGTGCCAGCAGCTTAGCGATAGGATACCAGTACTTC.

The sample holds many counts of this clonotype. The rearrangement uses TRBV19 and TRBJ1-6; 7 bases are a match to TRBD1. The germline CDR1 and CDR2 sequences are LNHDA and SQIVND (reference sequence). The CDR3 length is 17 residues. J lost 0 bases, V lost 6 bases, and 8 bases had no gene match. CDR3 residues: CASSTWGQNSYNSPLHF. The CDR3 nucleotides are TGTGCCAGTAGCACGTGGGGACAGAACTCCTATAATTCACCCCTCCACTTT. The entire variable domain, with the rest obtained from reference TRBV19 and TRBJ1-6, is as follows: DGGITQSPKYLFRKEGQNVTLSCEQNLNHDAMYWYRQDPGQGLRLIYYSQIVNDFQKGDIAEGYSVSREKKESFPLTVTSAQKNPTAFYLCASSTWGQNSYNSPLHFGNGTRLTVT.

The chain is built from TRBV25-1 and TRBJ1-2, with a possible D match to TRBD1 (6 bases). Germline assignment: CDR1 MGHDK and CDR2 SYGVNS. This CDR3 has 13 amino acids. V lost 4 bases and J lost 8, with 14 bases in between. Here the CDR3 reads CASSAMGARGYTF. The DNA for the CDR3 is TGTGCCAGCAGTGCTATGGGGGCAAGAGGCTACACCTTC.

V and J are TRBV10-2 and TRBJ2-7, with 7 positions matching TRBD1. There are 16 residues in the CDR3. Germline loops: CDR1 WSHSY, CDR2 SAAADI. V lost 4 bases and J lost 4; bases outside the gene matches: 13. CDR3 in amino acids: CASSATRGPGQYEQYF. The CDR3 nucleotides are TGCGCCAGCAGTGCTACAAGGGGGCCAGGGCAGTACGAGCAGTACTTC.

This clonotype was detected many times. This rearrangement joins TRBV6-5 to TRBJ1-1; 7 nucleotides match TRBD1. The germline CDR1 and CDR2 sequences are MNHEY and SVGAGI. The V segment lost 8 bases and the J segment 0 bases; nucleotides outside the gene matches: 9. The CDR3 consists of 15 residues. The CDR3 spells CASGDRDDMNTEAFF. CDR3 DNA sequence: TGTGCCAGCGGCGACAGGGACGACATGAACACTGAAGCTTTCTTT.

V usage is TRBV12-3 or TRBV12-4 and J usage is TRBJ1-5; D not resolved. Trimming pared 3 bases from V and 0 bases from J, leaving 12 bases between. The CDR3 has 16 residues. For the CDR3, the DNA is TGTGCCAGCAGTTTGGCCCAAAGGGATAGCAATCAGCCCCAGCATTTT. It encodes CASSLAQRDSNQPQHF.

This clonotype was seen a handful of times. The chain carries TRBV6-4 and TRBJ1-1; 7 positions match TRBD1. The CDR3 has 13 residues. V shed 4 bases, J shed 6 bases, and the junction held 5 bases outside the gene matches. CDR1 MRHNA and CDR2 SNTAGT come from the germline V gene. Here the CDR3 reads CASSAAGGSEAFF. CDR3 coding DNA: TGTGCCAGCAGTGCGGCAGGGGGGTCTGAAGCTTTCTTT.

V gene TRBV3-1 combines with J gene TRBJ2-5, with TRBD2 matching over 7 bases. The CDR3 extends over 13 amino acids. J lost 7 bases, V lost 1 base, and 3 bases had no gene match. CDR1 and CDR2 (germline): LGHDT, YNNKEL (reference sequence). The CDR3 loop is CASSQGTSATQYF. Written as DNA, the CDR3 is TGTGCCAGCAGCCAAGGAACTAGCGCGACCCAGTACTTC.

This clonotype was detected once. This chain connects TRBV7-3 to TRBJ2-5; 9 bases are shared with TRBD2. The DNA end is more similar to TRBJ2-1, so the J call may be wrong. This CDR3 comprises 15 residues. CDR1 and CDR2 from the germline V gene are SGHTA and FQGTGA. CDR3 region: CASSQRDSGSNEQFF. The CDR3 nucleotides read TGTGCCAGCAGCCAGAGGGATAGCGGGAGCAATGAGCAGTTCTTC.

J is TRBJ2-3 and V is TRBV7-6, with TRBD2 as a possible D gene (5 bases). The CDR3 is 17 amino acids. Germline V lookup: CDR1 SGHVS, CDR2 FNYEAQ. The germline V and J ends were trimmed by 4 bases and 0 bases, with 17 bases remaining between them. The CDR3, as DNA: TGTGCCAGCAGCTCCCGCCCCGGAGCGGAGAGCACAGATACGCAGTATTTT. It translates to CASSSRPGAESTDTQYF.

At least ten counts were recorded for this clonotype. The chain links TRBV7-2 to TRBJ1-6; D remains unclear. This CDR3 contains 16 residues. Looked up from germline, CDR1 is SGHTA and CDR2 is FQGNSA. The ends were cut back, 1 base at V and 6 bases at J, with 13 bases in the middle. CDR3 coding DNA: TGTGCCAGCAGCTTAGGAATGGGTGTAGGTAATTCACCCCTCCACTTT. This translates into CASSLGMGVGNSPLHF.

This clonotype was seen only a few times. The CDR3 region is CASSAVRDKDYEQYF. The CDR3 DNA is TGTGCCAGCAGCGCCGTGCGAGACAAAGACTACGAGCAGTACTTC. The V gene is TRBV7-9, the J gene TRBJ2-7; D unclear. The CDR3 spans 15 residues. The germline V gene encodes CDR1 SEHNR and CDR2 FQNEAQ (reference sequence). Trimming removed 5 bases from V and 3 bases from J, with 17 bases in between.

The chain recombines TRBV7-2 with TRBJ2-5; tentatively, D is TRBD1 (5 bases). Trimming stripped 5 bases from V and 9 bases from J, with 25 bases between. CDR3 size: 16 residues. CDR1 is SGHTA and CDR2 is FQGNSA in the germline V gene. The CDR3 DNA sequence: TGTGCCAGCAGCCCAAGGGCAGGGCGTTCAGAACAGCCCCAGTACTTC. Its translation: CASSPRAGRSEQPQYF.

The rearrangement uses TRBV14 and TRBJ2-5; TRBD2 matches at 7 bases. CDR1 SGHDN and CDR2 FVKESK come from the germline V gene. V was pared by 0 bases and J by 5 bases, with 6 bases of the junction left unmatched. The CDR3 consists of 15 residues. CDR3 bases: TGTGCCAGCAGCCAAGAAATTATGCGGGGGGAGACCCAGTACTTC. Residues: CASSQEIMRGETQYF.

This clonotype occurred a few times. This CDR3 reads CASRQGHNYGYTF. The CDR3, as DNA: TGCGCCAGCAGACAGGGGCACAACTATGGCTACACCTTC. The chain uses TRBV5-1 and TRBJ1-2; 7 bases map to TRBD1. CDR1 and CDR2 from the germline V gene are SGHRS and YFSETQ. J lost 2 bases, V lost 5 bases, and 3 bases had no gene match. The CDR3 extends over 13 amino acids.

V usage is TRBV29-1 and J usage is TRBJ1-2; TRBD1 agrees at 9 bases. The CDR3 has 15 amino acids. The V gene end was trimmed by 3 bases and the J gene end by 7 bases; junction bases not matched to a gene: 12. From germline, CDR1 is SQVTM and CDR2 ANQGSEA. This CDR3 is CSVEGAPGQGFGYTF. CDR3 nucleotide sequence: TGCAGCGTTGAGGGGGCCCCGGGACAGGGTTTTGGCTACACCTTC.

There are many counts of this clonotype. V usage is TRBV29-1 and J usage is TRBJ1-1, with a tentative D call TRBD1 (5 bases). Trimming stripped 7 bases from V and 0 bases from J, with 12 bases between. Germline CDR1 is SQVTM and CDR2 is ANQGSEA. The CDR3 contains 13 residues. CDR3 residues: CSARRELNTEAFF. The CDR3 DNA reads TGCAGCGCGCGCAGGGAGTTGAACACTGAAGCTTTCTTT.

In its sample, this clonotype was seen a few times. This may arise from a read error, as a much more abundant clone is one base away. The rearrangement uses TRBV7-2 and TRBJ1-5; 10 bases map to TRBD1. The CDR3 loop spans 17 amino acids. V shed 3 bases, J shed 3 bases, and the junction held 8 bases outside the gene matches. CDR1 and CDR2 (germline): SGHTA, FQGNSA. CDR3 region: CASSFHRDRGLNQPQHF. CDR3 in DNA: TGTGCCAGCAGCTTCCACCGGGACAGGGGACTCAATCAGCCCCAGCATTTT.

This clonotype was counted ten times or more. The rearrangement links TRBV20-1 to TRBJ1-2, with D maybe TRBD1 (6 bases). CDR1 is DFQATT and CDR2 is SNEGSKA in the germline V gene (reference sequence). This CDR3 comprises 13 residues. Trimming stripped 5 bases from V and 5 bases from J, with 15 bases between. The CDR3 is CSAAGQFGYGYTF. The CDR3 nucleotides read TGCAGTGCTGCAGGACAGTTCGGGTATGGCTACACCTTC.

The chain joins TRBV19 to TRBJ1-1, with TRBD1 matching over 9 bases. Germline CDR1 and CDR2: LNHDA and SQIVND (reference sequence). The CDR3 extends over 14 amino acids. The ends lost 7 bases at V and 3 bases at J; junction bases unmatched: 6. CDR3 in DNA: TGTGCCAGTACCCCGGACAGGGGAGACACTGAAGCTTTCTTT. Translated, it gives CASTPDRGDTEAFF.

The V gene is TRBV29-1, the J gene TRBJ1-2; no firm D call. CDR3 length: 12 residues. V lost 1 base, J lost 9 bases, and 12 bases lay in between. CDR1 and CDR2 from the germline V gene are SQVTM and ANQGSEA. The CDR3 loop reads CSVEVVGRSYTF. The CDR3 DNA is TGCAGCGTTGAAGTAGTAGGGAGAAGCTACACCTTC.

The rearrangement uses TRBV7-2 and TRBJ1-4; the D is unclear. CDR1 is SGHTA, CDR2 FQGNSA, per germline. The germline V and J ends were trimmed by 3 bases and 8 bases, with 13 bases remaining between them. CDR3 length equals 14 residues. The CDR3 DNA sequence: TGTGCCAGCAGCTTCGAGAGGTCGGTCGAAAAACTGTTTTTT. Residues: CASSFERSVEKLFF.